One and the same sample provided the 25 T cell receptor beta chains below, sequenced in a study of response to subunit inactivated influenza vaccine. TCRdb recomputed calls from the RT-PCR reads with MiXCR, one row per CDR3 protein. In the table there are about 780,000 distinct CDR3 sequences, roughly 20% of which are singletons. The sample here was PBMCs from blood, taken roughly 5 days after vaccination. These receptors were obtained from a man aged 45-65 years who received an inactivated influenza vaccine.

The chain is built from TRBV10-3 and TRBJ2-3; D may be TRBD2 (5 bases). Germline values: CDR1 ENHRY, CDR2 SYGVKD. This CDR3 has 15 residues. V lost 2 bases and J 3 bases, leaving 12 bases between the germline ends. The CDR3 DNA reads TGTGCCATCAGTGAGCACACCCCGGGGACAGATACGCAGTATTTT. Residues: CAISEHTPGTDTQYF.

The chain employs TRBV12-3 or TRBV12-4 and TRBJ2-3, with TRBD2 matching 8 bases. J gave up 2 bases and V 3 bases, and 7 bases lay outside the gene matches. The CDR3 contains 16 residues. In nucleotides, the CDR3 is TGTGCCAGCAGTTTCACCCCTAGCGGGCACACAGATACGCAGTATTTT. Protein product: CASSFTPSGHTDTQYF.

The V and J genes are TRBV6-5 and TRBJ2-3, with 11 positions matching TRBD2. J gave up 5 bases and V 0 bases, and 4 bases lay outside the gene matches. The CDR3 length is 16 residues. Germline CDR1 is MNHEY and CDR2 is SVGAGI. The CDR3 DNA reads as TGTGCCAGCAGTTACTCTAGCGGGAGGGTCAGAGATACGCAGTATTTT. Its protein product is CASSYSSGRVRDTQYF.

This clonotype was recorded many times. The rearrangement joins TRBV20-1 to TRBJ2-7; D possibly corresponds to TRBD1 (6 bases). The CDR3 sequence is 14 residues long. V was clipped by 3 bases and J by 1 base, with 13 bases between them. Germline CDR1 is DFQATT and CDR2 is SNEGSKA (reference sequence). Here the CDR3 reads CSARIRGGSYEQYF. Here the CDR3 DNA reads TGCAGTGCTAGGATTAGAGGGGGTTCCTACGAGCAGTACTTC.

This clonotype was seen at least ten times. The chain carries TRBV6-5 and TRBJ2-5; D is possibly TRBD1 (5 bases). The CDR3 is 13 residues long. Germline CDR1 reads MNHEY; CDR2 reads SVGAGI. V was cut by 0 bases and J by 5 bases, with 7 bases left in between. The CDR3 loop reads CASSYSQGETQYF. CDR3 DNA sequence: TGTGCCAGCAGTTACTCGCAGGGTGAGACCCAGTACTTC.

The rearrangement links TRBV20-1 to TRBJ2-4, with D possibly TRBD1 on 6 matching bases. V was trimmed by 2 bases and J by 8 bases, leaving 13 bases between them. The length of the CDR3 is 13 residues. CDR1 and CDR2 (germline): DFQATT, SNEGSKA (reference sequence). CDR3 amino acids: CSARKGDWDIQYF. CDR3 coding DNA: TGCAGTGCTAGAAAGGGGGATTGGGACATTCAGTACTTC.

This clonotype has more than one count but fewer than ten. The chain couples TRBV6-1 to TRBJ2-4; maybe TRBD1 (5 bases). V lost 4 bases and J lost 7, with 20 bases in between. Looked up from germline, CDR1 is MNHNS and CDR2 is SASEGT. CDR3 length equals 16 residues. The CDR3 DNA reads TGTGCCAGCAGTGTGTCCTCAGGGTCCCGAAGGAACATTCAGTACTTC. It translates to CASSVSSGSRRNIQYF.

The rearrangement joins TRBV28 to TRBJ2-7; D is unresolved. V lost 6 bases and J lost 7, with 13 bases in between. CDR3 length: 12 amino acids. In germline, CDR1 is MDHEN, CDR2 SYDVKM. The chain's CDR3 is CASRGYLGEQYF. Here the CDR3 DNA reads TGTGCCAGCAGGGGCTACTTGGGAGAGCAGTACTTC.

This clonotype occurred many times. The chain couples TRBV20-1 to TRBJ1-1; D remains ambiguous. Trimming removed 5 bases from V and 5 bases from J, with 21 bases in between. Per germline, CDR1 DFQATT and CDR2 SNEGSKA (reference sequence). The CDR3 runs 15 residues. CDR3 region: CSAVGMREVRTEAFF. DNA for the CDR3: TGCAGTGCTGTGGGGATGCGGGAGGTGAGAACTGAAGCTTTCTTT.

This clonotype was observed a handful of times. The chain joins TRBV7-9 to TRBJ2-5, with a possible D match to TRBD1 (6 bases). V was cut by 8 bases and J by 1 base, with 11 bases left in between. Germline assignment: CDR1 SEHNR and CDR2 FQNEAQ (reference sequence). The length of the CDR3 is 13 residues. CDR3 in DNA: TGTGCCAGCGTAGGCAGGGGCCAAGAGACCCAGTACTTC. This translates into CASVGRGQETQYF.

Comment on this clonotype: One end of the junction does not line up with germline, which may come from a read error. Written as DNA, the CDR3 is TGTGCCAGCAGTTTGACGGGCCAGGGCTCCCACGAGCAGTACTTC. Protein sequence: CASSLTGQGSHEQYF. This rearrangement joins TRBV12-3 or TRBV12-4 to TRBJ2-7; perhaps TRBD1 as D (5 bases). The CDR3 is 15 residues long.

A few counts support this clonotype. The chain joins TRBV20-1 to TRBJ2-1, with 11 bases identical to TRBD2. Germline CDR1 reads DFQATT; CDR2 reads SNEGSKA (reference sequence). This CDR3 comprises 14 residues. V dropped 3 bases and J dropped 9; count of bases not matched to a gene: 7. The CDR3 DNA sequence: TGCAGTGCTAGCCCCACTAGCGGGAGTCGTGAGCAGTTCTTC. It is translated as CSASPTSGSREQFF.

V is TRBV14 and J is TRBJ2-1; 9 positions agree with TRBD1. Germline assignment: CDR1 SGHDN and CDR2 FVKESK. The CDR3 is 19 residues long. V shed 0 bases, J shed 5 bases, and the junction held 14 bases outside the gene matches. Written as DNA, the CDR3 is TGTGCCAGCAGCCAAGATCCAGCCCGGGACAGGGTAAACAACAATGAGCAGTTCTTC. This translates into CASSQDPARDRVNNNEQFF. The whole variable domain, remainder taken from reference TRBV14 and TRBJ2-1, is EAGVTQFPSHSVIEKGQTVTLRCDPISGHDNLYWYRRVMGKEIKFLLHFVKESKQDESGMPNNRFLAERTGGTYSTLKVQPAELEDSGVYFCASSQDPARDRVNNNEQFFGPGTRLTVL.

The genes are TRBV6-1 and TRBJ2-3; weak D call: TRBD1 (5 bases). The CDR3 runs to 16 residues. Trimming cost V 1 base and J 10 bases, with 21 bases left between them. Germline CDR1 is MNHNS and CDR2 is SASEGT. CDR3 in DNA: TGTGCCAGCAGTGAAGTGCTGGGGCCAGCTGGTGTATCGCAGTATTTT. Its protein is CASSEVLGPAGVSQYF.

The J gene is TRBJ2-5, the V gene TRBV6-5; D is ambiguous. V lost 4 bases and J 4 bases, leaving 16 bases between the germline ends. Germline CDR1 MNHEY, CDR2 SVGAGI. The CDR3 has 15 residues. The CDR3 DNA is TGTGCCAGCAGTTTATACAGTATCGGTGTAGAGACCCAGTACTTC. It translates to CASSLYSIGVETQYF.

There are many counts of this clonotype. V gene TRBV5-5 combines with J gene TRBJ2-1; TRBD1 matches at 9 bases. Germline CDR1 and CDR2: SGHKS and YYEKEE (reference sequence). The CDR3 is 15 residues long. The ends lost 4 bases at V and 8 bases at J; junction bases unmatched: 10. The CDR3 here is CASSGPGTGIYEQFF. The CDR3 bases are TGTGCCAGCAGCGGCCCCGGGACAGGGATATATGAGCAGTTCTTC.

The chain employs TRBV6-2 or TRBV6-3 and TRBJ2-2; 13 bases agree with TRBD2. The CDR3 has 15 amino acids. Per germline, CDR1 MNHEY and CDR2 SVGEGT. J gave up 0 bases and V 8 bases, and 0 bases lay outside the gene matches. DNA for the CDR3: TGTGCCAGCGGGACTAGCGGGACGAACACCGGGGAGCTGTTTTTT. Amino acid sequence: CASGTSGTNTGELFF.

The rearrangement links TRBV2 to TRBJ2-1, with 8 bases that match TRBD1. In germline, CDR1 is SNHLY, CDR2 FYNNEI. The CDR3 has 16 amino acids. J lost 5 bases, V lost 2 bases, and 8 bases had no gene match. CDR3 nucleotide sequence: TGTGCCAGCAGTGAACGTTCAGGGGGCTTTGACAATGAGCAGTTCTTC. Translated: CASSERSGGFDNEQFF.

This clonotype has only a few counts. The V gene is TRBV5-1, the J gene TRBJ2-7, with 10 positions matching TRBD2. V dropped 2 bases and J dropped 0; count of bases not matched to a gene: 8. Germline-derived CDR1 and CDR2 are SGHRS and YFSETQ. This CDR3 is 17 amino acids long. The CDR3 DNA is TGCGCCAGCAGCTTCTCTAGCGGGAGAGGTAGCTCCTACGAGCAGTACTTC. Amino acids: CASSFSSGRGSSYEQYF.

This clonotype was seen a single time. The rearrangement uses TRBV25-1 and TRBJ2-1, with TRBD2 matching 9 bases. V dropped 1 base and J dropped 2; count of bases not matched to a gene: 3. The CDR3 covers 16 residues. Germline V gene sequence: CDR1 MGHDK, CDR2 SYGVNS. As DNA, the CDR3 is TGTGCCAGCAGTGAATCCGGCGGGGGGGCCTACAATGAGCAGTTCTTC. Residues: CASSESGGGAYNEQFF. The entire variable domain, with the rest obtained from reference TRBV25-1 and TRBJ2-1, is as follows: EADIYQTPRYLVIGTGKKITLECSQTMGHDKMYWYQQDPGMELHLIHYSYGVNSTEKGDLSSESTVSRIRTEHFPLTLESARPSHTSQYLCASSESGGGAYNEQFFGPGTRLTVL.

The chain couples TRBV10-3 to TRBJ2-7; 8 bases agree with TRBD2. The CDR3 is 17 residues long. V was clipped by 6 bases and J by 0 bases; unmatched bases: 13. CDR1 and CDR2 (germline): ENHRY, SYGVKD. The CDR3 DNA follows: TGTGCCATCAGATCAGGCGGGAGGACACCCACCTCCTACGAGCAGTACTTC. Protein sequence: CAIRSGGRTPTSYEQYF.

The chain combines TRBV6-1 with TRBJ2-5, with 13 bases matching TRBD2. The V gene end was trimmed by 6 bases and the J gene end by 5 bases; junction bases not matched to a gene: 6. The CDR3 runs to 15 residues. Germline lookup yields CDR1 MNHNS and CDR2 SASEGT. CDR3 residues: CASSWTSGSRETQYF. CDR3 bases: TGTGCCAGCAGCTGGACTAGCGGGAGTAGGGAGACCCAGTACTTC.

This clonotype was detected only a few times. The chain recombines TRBV11-2 with TRBJ2-1, with 10 bases matching TRBD2. J was trimmed by 8 bases and V by 5 bases; bases with no gene match: 6. Looked up from germline, CDR1 is SGHAT and CDR2 is FQNNGV. There are 14 residues in the CDR3. Here the CDR3 DNA reads TGTGCCAGCAGCCTGGGACTAGCGTTCGATGAGCAGTTCTTC. It yields the protein CASSLGLAFDEQFF.

The V gene is TRBV5-1, the J gene TRBJ2-3, with TRBD2 identical over 7 bases. Losses at the gene ends were 2 bases for V and 2 bases for J; bases not matched to a gene: 5. From germline, CDR1 is SGHRS and CDR2 YFSETQ. This CDR3 has 15 residues. CDR3: CASSLAGKYTDTQYF. The CDR3 DNA reads as TGCGCCAGCAGCTTAGCGGGGAAGTACACAGATACGCAGTATTTT.

This clonotype has a handful of counts. This rearrangement joins TRBV5-1 to TRBJ2-4, with 9 positions matching TRBD2. Germline values: CDR1 SGHRS, CDR2 YFSETQ. The CDR3 is 18 amino acids. V gave up 0 bases and J gave up 3 bases; unmatched junction bases: 10. DNA for the CDR3: TGCGCCAGCAGCTTGGTCTCAAGGTCTAGCGGGGTCAAAAACATTCAGTACTTC. It codes for CASSLVSRSSGVKNIQYF.